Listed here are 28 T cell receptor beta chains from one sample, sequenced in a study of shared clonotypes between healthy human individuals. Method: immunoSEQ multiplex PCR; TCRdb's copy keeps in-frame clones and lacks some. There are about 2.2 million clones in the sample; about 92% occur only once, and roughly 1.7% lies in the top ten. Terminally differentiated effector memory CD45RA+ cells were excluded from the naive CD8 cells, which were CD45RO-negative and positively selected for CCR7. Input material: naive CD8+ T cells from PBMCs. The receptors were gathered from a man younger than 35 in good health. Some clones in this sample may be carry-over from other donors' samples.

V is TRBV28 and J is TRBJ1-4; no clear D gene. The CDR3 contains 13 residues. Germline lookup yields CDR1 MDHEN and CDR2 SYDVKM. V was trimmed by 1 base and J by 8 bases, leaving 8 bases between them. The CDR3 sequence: CASSLSGVEKLFF. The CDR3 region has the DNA TGTGCCAGCAGTTTATCGGGAGTGGAAAAACTGTTTTTT.

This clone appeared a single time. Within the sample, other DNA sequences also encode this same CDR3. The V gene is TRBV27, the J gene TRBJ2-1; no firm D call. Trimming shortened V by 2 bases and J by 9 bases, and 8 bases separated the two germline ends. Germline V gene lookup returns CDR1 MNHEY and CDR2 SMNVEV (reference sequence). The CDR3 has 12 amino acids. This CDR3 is CASSLLVGEQFF. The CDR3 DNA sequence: TGTGCCAGCAGTTTACTCGTCGGTGAGCAGTTCTTC.

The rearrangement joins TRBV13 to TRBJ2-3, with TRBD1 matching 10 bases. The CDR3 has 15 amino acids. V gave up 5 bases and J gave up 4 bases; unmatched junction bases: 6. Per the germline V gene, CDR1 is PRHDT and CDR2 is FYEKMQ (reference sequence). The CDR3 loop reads CASSLDRGRADTQYF. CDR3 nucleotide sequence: TGTGCCAGCAGCCTCGACAGGGGGCGGGCAGATACGCAGTATTTT.

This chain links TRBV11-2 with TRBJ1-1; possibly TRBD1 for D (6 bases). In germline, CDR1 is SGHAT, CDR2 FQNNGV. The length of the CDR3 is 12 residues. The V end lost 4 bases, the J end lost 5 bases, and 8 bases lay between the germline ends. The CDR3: CASSSGQTEAFF. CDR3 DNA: TGTGCCAGCAGCTCCGGACAGACTGAAGCTTTCTTT.

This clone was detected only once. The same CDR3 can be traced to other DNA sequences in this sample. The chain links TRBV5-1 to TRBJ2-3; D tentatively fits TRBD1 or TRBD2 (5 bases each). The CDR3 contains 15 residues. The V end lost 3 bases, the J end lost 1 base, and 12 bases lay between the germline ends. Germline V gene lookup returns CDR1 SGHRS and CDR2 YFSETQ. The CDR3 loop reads CASSWDPRGTDTQYF. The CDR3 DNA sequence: TGCGCCAGCAGCTGGGACCCTCGGGGCACAGATACGCAGTATTTT.

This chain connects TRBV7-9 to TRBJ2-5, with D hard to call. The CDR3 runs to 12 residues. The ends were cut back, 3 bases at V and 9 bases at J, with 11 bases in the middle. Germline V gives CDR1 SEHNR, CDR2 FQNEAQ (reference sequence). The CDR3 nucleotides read TGTGCCAGCAGCTTCGGACCCGTGGCCCAGTACTTC. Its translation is CASSFGPVAQYF.

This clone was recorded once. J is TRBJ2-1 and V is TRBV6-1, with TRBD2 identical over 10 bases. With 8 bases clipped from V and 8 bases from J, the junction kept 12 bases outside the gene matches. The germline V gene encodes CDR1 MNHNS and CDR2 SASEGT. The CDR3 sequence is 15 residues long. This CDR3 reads CASVELAGPHDEQFF. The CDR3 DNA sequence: TGTGCCAGCGTGGAACTAGCGGGGCCTCATGATGAGCAGTTCTTC.

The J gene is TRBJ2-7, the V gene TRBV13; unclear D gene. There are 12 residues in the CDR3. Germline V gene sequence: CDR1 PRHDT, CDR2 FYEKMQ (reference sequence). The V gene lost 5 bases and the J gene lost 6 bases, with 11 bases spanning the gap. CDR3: CASSQTSPEQYF. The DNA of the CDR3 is TGTGCCAGCAGCCAGACTTCCCCCGAGCAGTACTTC.

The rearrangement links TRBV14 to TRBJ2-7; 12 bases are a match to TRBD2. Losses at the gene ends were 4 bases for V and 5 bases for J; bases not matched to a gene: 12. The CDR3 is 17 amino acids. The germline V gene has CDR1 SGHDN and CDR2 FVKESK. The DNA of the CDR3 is TGTGCCAGCAGCCCCCCCTTACTAGCGGGAGGTAATGACGAGCAGTACTTC. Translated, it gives CASSPPLLAGGNDEQYF.

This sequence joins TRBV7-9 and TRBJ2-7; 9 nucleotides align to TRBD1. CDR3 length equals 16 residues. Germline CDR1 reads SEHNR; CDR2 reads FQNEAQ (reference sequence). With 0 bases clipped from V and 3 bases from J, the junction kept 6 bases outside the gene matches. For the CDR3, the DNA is TGTGCCAGCAGCTTAGCGGGACAGGGAGGCCGCTACGAGCAGTACTTC. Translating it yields CASSLAGQGGRYEQYF.

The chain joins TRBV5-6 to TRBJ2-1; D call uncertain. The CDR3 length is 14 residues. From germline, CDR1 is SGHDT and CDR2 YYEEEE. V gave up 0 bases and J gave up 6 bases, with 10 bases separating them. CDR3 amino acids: CASSLVNYRNEQFF. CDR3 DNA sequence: TGTGCCAGCAGCTTGGTTAACTACCGCAATGAGCAGTTCTTC.

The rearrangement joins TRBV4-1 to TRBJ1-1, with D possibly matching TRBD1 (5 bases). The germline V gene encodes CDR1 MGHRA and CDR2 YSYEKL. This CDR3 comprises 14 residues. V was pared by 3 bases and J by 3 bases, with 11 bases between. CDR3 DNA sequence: TGCGCCAGCAGCCACTTGAGGGGCGACACTGAAGCTTTCTTT. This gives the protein CASSHLRGDTEAFF.

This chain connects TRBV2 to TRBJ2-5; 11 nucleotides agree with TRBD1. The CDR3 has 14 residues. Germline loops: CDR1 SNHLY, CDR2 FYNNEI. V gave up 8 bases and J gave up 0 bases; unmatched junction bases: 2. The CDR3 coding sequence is TGTGCCAGCGGGGACAGGGGGAACCAAGAGACCCAGTACTTC. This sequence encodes CASGDRGNQETQYF.

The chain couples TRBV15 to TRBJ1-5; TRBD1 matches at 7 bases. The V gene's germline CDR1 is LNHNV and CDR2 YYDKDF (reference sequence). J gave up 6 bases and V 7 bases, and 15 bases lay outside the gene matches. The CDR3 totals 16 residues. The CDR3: CATTATGMGVGQPQHF. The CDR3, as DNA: TGTGCCACCACCGCGACAGGGATGGGGGTTGGTCAGCCCCAGCATTTT.

The DNA for the CDR3 is TGTGCCAGCAGTGAACCATTTTGGGTTCGACAGGGCTATGGCTACACCTTC. Amino acid sequence: CASSEPFWVRQGYGYTF. The gene calls are TRBV6-1 and TRBJ1-2; 7 bases agree with TRBD1. The J segment lost 4 bases and the V segment lost 2 bases, leaving 13 bases of the junction unmatched. This CDR3 contains 17 residues. CDR1 MNHNS and CDR2 SASEGT come from the germline V gene.

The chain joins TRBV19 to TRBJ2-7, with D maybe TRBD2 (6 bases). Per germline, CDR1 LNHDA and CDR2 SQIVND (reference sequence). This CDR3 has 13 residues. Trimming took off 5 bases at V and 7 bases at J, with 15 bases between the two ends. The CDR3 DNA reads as TGTGCCAGTAGTTTCCGGGAGTGGGGTGAGCAGTACTTC. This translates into CASSFREWGEQYF.

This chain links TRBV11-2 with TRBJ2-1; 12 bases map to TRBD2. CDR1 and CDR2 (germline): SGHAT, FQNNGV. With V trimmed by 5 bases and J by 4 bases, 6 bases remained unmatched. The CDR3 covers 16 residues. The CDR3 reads CASSTRTSGKYNEQFF. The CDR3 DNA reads TGTGCCAGCAGCACCAGGACTAGCGGGAAGTACAATGAGCAGTTCTTC.

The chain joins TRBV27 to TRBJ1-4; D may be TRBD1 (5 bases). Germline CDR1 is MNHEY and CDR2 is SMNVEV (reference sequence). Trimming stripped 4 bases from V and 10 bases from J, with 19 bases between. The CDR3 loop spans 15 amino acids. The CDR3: CASSSLDGAGLKLFF. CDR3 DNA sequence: TGTGCCAGCAGTTCCCTGGACGGCGCGGGGCTAAAACTGTTTTTT.

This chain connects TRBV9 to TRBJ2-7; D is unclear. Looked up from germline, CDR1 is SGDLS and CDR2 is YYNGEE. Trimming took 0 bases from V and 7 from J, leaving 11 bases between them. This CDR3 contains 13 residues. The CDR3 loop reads CASSVELVGEQYF. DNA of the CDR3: TGTGCCAGCAGCGTAGAATTGGTGGGGGAGCAGTACTTC.

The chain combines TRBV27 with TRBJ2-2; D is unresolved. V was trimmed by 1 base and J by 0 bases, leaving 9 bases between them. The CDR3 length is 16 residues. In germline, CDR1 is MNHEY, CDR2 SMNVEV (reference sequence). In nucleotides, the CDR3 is TGTGCCAGCAGTTTATATCGGAACACGAACACCGGGGAGCTGTTTTTT. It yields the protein CASSLYRNTNTGELFF.

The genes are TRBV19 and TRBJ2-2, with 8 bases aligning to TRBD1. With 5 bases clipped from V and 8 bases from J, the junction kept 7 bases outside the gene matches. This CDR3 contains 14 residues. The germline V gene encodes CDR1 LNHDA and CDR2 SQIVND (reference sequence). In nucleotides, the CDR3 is TGTGCCAGTAGTCCTGGACAGGGCCCAGGGGAGCTGTTTTTT. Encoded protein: CASSPGQGPGELFF.

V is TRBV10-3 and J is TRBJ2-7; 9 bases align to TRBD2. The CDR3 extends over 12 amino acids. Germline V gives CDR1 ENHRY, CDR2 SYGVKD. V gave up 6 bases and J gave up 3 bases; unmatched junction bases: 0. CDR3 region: CAIRREGYEQYF. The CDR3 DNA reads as TGTGCCATCAGGCGGGAGGGCTACGAGCAGTACTTC.

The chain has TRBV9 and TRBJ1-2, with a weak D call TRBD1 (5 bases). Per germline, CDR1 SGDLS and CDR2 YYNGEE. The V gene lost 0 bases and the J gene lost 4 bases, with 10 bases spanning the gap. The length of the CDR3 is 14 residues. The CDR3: CASSVVAGAYGYTF. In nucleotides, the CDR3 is TGTGCCAGCAGCGTAGTAGCCGGGGCCTATGGCTACACCTTC.

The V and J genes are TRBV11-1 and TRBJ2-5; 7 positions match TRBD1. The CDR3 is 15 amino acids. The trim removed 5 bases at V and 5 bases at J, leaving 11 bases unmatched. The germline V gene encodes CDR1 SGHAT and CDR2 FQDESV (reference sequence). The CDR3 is CASSPSRGRGETQYF. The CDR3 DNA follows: TGTGCCAGCAGCCCCTCGAGGGGGCGCGGGGAGACCCAGTACTTC.

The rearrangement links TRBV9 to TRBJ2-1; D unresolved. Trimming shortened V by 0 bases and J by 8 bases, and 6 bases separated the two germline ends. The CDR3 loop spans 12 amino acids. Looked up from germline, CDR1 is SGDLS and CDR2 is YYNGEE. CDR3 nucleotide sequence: TGTGCCAGCAGCGTAGAGGTGGATGAGCAGTTCTTC. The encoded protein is CASSVEVDEQFF. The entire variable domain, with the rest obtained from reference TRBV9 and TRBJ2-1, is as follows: DSGVTQTPKHLITATGQRVTLRCSPRSGDLSVYWYQQSLDQGLQFLIQYYNGEERAKGNILERFSAQQFPDLHSELNLSSLELGDSALYFCASSVEVDEQFFGPGTRLTVL.

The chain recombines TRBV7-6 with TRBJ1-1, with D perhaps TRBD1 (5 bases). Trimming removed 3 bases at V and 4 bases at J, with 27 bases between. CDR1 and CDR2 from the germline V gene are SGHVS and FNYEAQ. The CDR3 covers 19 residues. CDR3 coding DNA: TGTGCCAGCAGCTTCGGGGCCCCGGGGGGGTTATGGAGGTTCACTGAAGCTTTCTTT. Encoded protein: CASSFGAPGGLWRFTEAFF.

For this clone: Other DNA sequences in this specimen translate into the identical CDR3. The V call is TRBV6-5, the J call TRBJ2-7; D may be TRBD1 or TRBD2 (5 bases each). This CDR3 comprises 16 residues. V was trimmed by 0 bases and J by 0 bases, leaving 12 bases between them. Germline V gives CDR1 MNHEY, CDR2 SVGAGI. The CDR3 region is CASSYSSGTSSYEQYF. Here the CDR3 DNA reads TGTGCCAGCAGTTACTCTTCGGGGACGAGCTCCTACGAGCAGTACTTC.

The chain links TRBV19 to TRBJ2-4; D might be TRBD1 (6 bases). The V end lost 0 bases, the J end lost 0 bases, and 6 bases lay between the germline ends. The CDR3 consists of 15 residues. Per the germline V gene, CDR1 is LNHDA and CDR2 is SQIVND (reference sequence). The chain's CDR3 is CASSIDRGAKNIQYF. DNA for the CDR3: TGTGCCAGTAGTATAGACAGGGGAGCCAAAAACATTCAGTACTTC.